This T cell receptor beta chain was identified in a study of T cell repertoires in cytomegalovirus infection. Study-level information: Through public TCR beta signatures, both CMV infection and matching HLA type were indicated.

TCRdb re-derived calls from the reads in MiXCR, one entry per CDR3 protein. The data contain around 430,000 distinct CDR3 sequences, about 42% of them singletons. Study outcomes and limitations: It was HLA-C-restricted CMV-specific TCR beta clonotypes that dominated the response ex vivo. CMV carriers having the relevant HLA were flagged by cumulative public TCR beta family frequency.

A word on this clonotype: Its antigen is not identified.

The CDR3 loop spans 15 amino acids. Germline CDR1 and CDR2: MGHRA and YSYEKL. V was shortened by 11 bases and J by 2 bases, with 21 bases between the two germline ends. The source material was cultured PBMCs, sampled from culture after CMV antigen stimulation. The chain combines TRBV4-1 with TRBJ2-5; a possible D gene is TRBD1 (7 bases). The sequence derives from a human donor in good health (CMV status not recorded). Some clones in this sample may be carry-over from other donors' samples. The CDR3 DNA sequence: TGCGCCGGACAGGCCGGGGGACGGGAACAAGAGACCCAGTACTTC. It yields the protein CAGQAGGREQETQYF.